This T cell receptor beta chain was observed in a study of T cell changes during pregnancy in multiple sclerosis. Libraries were prepared by immunoSEQ multiplex PCR; TCRdb keeps only in-frame clonotypes and omits some of them. The table shows 55,000 to 70,000 clones, with 80% to 95% occurring only once. The CDR3 is made up of 14 amino acids. CDR1 and CDR2 (germline): MDHEN, SYDVKM. With V trimmed by 1 base and J by 8 bases, 7 bases remained unmatched. Specimen: CD4+ T cells from peripheral blood mononuclear cells, collected before pregnancy. This clonotype originated in a female donor with multiple sclerosis, enrolled in a pregnancy study. The chain couples TRBV28 to TRBJ2-7; 8 bases are a match to TRBD2. The DNA for the CDR3 is TGTGCCAGCAGTTTATCGGGAGGGGTTCGAAAGCAGTACTTC. Translated, it gives CASSLSGGVRKQYF. Using reference TRBV28 and TRBJ2-7 for the parts outside the CDR3, the full variable domain is DVKVTQSSRYLVKRTGEKVFLECVQDMDHENMFWYRQDPGLGLRLIYFSYDVKMKEKGDIPEGYSVSREKKERFSLILESASTNQTSMYLCASSLSGGVRKQYFGPGTRLTVT.